This T cell receptor (beta chain) comes out of a study of glioma-infiltrating T cells after dendritic cell vaccination. Study overall: Patients received autologous tumor lysate-pulsed dendritic cell vaccination between the early 2000s and the early 2010s. The vaccine used monocyte-derived dendritic cells pulsed overnight with autologous tumor lysate.

The primer mix had 60 V beta and 13 J beta primers. The assay was immunoSEQ multiplex PCR, and TCRdb's table has in-frame clones only and misses some. The sample gives around 23,000 clones, 89% of which show up once; roughly 2.9% is in the top ten. The CDR3 contains 15 residues. Germline lookup yields CDR1 MNHEY and CDR2 SVGAGI. Germline trimming cut 5 bases from V and 1 base from J; bases unmatched to any gene: 5. Documented time point: after dendritic cell vaccination, including at tumor progression/relapse. This TCR came from a human donor with glioblastoma. Sequenced here: blood, sampled after dendritic cell vaccination. This chain joins TRBV6-5 and TRBJ1-5, with 7 positions matching TRBD1. In nucleotides, the CDR3 is TGTGCCAGCAGTAACGGGGGACAGAGCAATCAGCCCCAGCATTTT. Translated, it gives CASSNGGQSNQPQHF.